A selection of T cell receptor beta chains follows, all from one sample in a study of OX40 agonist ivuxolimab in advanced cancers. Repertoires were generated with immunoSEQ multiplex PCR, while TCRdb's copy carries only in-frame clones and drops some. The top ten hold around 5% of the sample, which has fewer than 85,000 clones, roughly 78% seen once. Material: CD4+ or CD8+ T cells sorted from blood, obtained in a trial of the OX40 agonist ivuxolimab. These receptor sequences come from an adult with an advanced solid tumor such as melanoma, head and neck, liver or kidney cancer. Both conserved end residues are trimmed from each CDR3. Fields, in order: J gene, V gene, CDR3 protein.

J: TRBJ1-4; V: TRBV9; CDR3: ASSAGSQREKLF
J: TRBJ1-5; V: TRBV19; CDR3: ASSIDGVQPQH
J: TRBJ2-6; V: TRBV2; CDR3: ASSQEGAGANVLT
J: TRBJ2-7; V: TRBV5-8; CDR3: ASSQDRAYEQY
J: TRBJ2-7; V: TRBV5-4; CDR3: ASSLRLAGVEEQY
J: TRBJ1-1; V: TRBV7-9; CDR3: ASSFTDSTEAF
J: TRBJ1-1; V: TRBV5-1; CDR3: ASSLGPRGRGSYTEAF
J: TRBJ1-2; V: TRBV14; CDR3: ASSQALGGPHT
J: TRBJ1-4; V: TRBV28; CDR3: AISTGPTNEKLF
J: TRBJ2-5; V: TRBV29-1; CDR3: SVDRMGETQY
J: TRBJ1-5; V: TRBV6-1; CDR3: ASSGRQGRAGNQPQH
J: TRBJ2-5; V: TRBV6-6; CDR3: ASSSRIEETQY
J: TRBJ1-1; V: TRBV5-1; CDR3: ASSSNTEAF
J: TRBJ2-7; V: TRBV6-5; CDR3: ASSYSLRGYEQY
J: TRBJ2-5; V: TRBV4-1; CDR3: ASSQELGYQETQY
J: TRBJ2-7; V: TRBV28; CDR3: ASTPTGDPYEQY
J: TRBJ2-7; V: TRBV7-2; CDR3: ASSRPGTSGRGGAYEQY
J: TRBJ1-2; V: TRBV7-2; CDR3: ASSFGSYGYT
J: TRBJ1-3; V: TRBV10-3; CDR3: AIRLDRGSGNTIY
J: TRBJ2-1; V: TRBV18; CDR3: ASSVAGVLNEQF
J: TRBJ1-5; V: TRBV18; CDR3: ASLGGGNQPQH
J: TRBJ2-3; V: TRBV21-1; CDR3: ASSKTRTSGVLTDTQY
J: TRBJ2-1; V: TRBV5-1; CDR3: ASSLEILAHEQF
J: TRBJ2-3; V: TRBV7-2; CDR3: ASSLEEVADTQY
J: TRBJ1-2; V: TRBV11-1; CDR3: ASSPGTAYGYT
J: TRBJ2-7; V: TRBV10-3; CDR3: AISGALSGGGKSEQY
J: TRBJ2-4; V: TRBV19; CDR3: ASSNVGAKNIQY
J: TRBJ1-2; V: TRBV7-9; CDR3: ASSLRTGRDGYT
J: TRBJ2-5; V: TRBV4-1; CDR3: ASSVQPVEETQY